The clone carrying this T cell receptor beta chain is classed as medium-sized (0.01 to 0.1%). The antigen is undetermined. Trimming removed 3 bases from V and 4 bases from J, with 15 bases in between. The CDR3 consists of 15 residues. TRBV12-4/TRBJ1-2 clonotypes were amplified with adaptor-ligated barcode primers. TCRdb reprocessed the multiplex PCR reads with MiXCR, giving one entry per CDR3 protein. The sample includes over 1,000 distinct CDR3 sequences, around 6.5% of them seen just once. General study findings and limits: Under 2.1% of tumor Treg sequences matched blood Tregs or memory cells.

The specimen sequenced was memory CD4+ T cells sorted from blood. Subset denoted: memory CD4+ T cells, CD4+CD45RO+CD25-. This rearrangement joins TRBV12-3 or TRBV12-4 to TRBJ1-2; weak D call: TRBD1 (5 bases). The clonotype originates from a female donor with breast cancer. The chain's CDR3 is CASSFYEWTSYGYTF. The DNA for the CDR3 is TGTGCCAGCAGTTTCTACGAGTGGACAAGCTATGGCTACACCTTC.